This T cell receptor (delta chain) came from a study of Vδ1+ human thymocytes (dated by TCRdb to 2016 to 2019). Regarding the complete study: As a data resource, the study described the mRNA-level TRG and TRD CDR3 repertoires found in highly purified Vdelta1+ thymocytes taken from young children. Validation of the multiplex-based CDR3 amplicon strategy against 5'RACE-based CDR3 amplicon generation methods had been performed previously. What the research found in general, with its limitations: Although sort purity was high, approximately 20% of thymic TRD sequences were Vdelta2 (with a few Vdelta3), in contrast to the peripheral blood Vdelta1+ controls. Donors shared many TRG clonotypes (up to roughly 6.9x10^3), but TRD repertoires were essentially private, with at most 130 shared. Because unexpected Vdelta2 sequences could lead to misinterpretation of bulk repertoire data, the authors recommended using highly purified populations and single-cell validation. No clustering by age or sex was observed, so analyses did not stratify donors by these variables. Thymic TRG and TRD repertoires appeared highly polyclonal with Gaussian CDR3 length distributions, unlike oligoclonal peripheral blood repertoires.

Its CDR3 holds 20 amino acids, cysteine through phenylalanine. The kept DNA is CDR3 alone, 60 bases in frame from the first base. Here V drops 0 bases and J drops 1 base, and the junction holds 16 bases not matched to any gene. The CDR1 and CDR2 encoded by the germline V gene are TSWWSYY and QGS. Thymic samples were depleted of alphabeta T cells, then CD3+ TCRVdelta1+ TCRVdelta2- thymocytes were FACS-sorted. The purity of the sorted Vdelta1+ thymocytes was between 98% and 99.6%. The thymic specimens were obtained from fewer than ten paediatric patients, aged about 5 days to 15 months, who were having corrective cardiac surgery. After the thymic tissue was dispersed, mononuclear cells were isolated using a Histopaque-1077 density gradient. For staining, the antibodies used were anti-TCRVdelta1 clone TS8.2, anti-TCRVdelta2 clone B6, anti-CD3 clone HIT3a and anti-TCRalphabeta clone IP26. RNA was isolated using the RNeasy mini kit, and reverse transcription was performed with Superscript III. CDR3 amplicons were produced by multiplex PCR using pooled V-gene forward primers and a constant-region reverse primer with Illumina adaptor overhangs. After gel purification, amplicons were indexed with Nextera index primers over roughly 8 extra PCR cycles and were then purified with AMPure XP beads. The libraries were sequenced on an Illumina MiSeq using paired-end 250 bp reads, dual indexing and an approximately 20% PhiX spike-in. Concerning the study's data processing: Reads were quality checked with FastQC, and TRG read pairs were merged with ea-utils fastq-join. IMGT/HighV-QUEST was used to annotate sequences, retaining only productive sequences with an unambiguous V-gene assignment, and each clonotype was defined by an identical CDR3 sequence. For downstream analysis, VDJtools 1.1.1, tcR 2.2.3, Treemap and vegan Shannon diversity in R 3.4.4 were used. Clonotypes were called again by TCRdb from the public reads via CATT, and duplicate nucleotide sequences were then merged into one entry. The V and J calls follow TCRdb's processing rather than the paper's. A total of about 55,000 delta-chain clones appear in this sample, around a sixth of them only once. Jointly, the top ten make up about 0.5% of the sample.

Comment on this clone: Its cognate antigen has yet to be identified. Base qualities were left out, and no much larger clone turns up one base away.

The V and J segments used are TRDV1 and TRDJ1; TRDD3 fits 8 bases in the junction. The clonotype originates from a boy under two years old who had congenital heart surgery. Sequenced: Vdelta1+ gamma-delta thymocytes from the thymus. Read against the paper, the sample's cell subset or site label means: FACS-sorted CD3+ TCRalphabeta- TCRVdelta1+ TCRVdelta2- thymocytes. The CDR3 reads CALGELVGGIRMGGTDKLIF. The nucleotides read TGTGCTCTTGGGGAACTAGTTGGAGGGATACGGATGGGGGGCACCGATAAACTCATCTTT.